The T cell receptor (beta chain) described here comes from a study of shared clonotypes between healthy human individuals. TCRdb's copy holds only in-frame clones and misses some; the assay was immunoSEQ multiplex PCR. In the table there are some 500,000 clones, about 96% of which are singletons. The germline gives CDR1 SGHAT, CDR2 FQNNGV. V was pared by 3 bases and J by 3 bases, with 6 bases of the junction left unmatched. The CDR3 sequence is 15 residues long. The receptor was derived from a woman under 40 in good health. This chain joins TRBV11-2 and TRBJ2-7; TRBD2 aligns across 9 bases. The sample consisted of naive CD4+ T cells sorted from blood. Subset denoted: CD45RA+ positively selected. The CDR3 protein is CASSFPSGRFYEQYF. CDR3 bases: TGTGCCAGCAGCTTCCCAAGCGGGAGGTTCTACGAGCAGTACTTC.